The clone carrying this TCR beta chain occurred a few times. The read gets to within 3 residues of the CDR3 end, and the germline J gene fills in the rest. Trimming stripped 5 bases from V and 0 bases from J, with 13 bases between. Germline V gives CDR1 MNHEY, CDR2 SVGEGT. The CDR3 covers 15 residues. Using immunoSEQ multiplex PCR, the repertoire was profiled, and TCRdb retains in-frame clones only, with some absent. The sample presents approximately 50,000 clones, none singletons. The data derive from a study of T cell clonality in common variable immunodeficiency. Sample: peripheral blood mononuclear cells. This sequence was found in a person aged 18 to 75 in good health. This chain connects TRBV6-2 or TRBV6-3 to TRBJ1-1, with a possible D match to TRBD1 (6 bases). CDR3 in amino acids: CASSPRQVMNTEAFF. CDR3 bases read: TGTGCCAGCAGTCCCCGACAGGTAATGAACACTGAA.